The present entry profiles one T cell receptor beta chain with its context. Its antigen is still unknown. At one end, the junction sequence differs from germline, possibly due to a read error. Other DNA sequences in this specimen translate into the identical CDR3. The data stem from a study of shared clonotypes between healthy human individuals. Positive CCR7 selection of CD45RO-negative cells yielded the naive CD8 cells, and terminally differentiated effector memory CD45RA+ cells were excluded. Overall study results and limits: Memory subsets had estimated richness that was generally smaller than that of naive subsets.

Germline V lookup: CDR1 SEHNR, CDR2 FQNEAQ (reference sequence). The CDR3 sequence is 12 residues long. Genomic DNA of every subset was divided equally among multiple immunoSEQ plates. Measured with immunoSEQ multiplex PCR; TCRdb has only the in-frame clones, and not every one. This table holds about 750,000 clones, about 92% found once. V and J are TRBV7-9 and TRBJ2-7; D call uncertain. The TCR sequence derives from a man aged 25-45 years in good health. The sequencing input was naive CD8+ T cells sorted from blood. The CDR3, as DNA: TGTGCCAGCAGTTTAGGCGTCTACGAGCAGTACTTC. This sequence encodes CASSLGVYEQYF. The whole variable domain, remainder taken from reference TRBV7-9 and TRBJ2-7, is DTGVSQNPRHKITKRGQNVTFRCDPISEHNRLYWYRQTLGQGPEFLTYFQNEAQLEKSRLLSDRFSAERPKGSFSTLEIQRTEQGDSAMYLCASSLGVYEQYFGPGTRLTVT.